Below, 9 T cell receptor beta chains from the same sample are listed, as sequenced in a study of blood T cell repertoires in COVID-19. Profiled with immunoSEQ multiplex PCR; TCRdb holds only in-frame clones, not every one. The data show about 350,000 clones, more than 75% seen once. Sequencing input: PBMCs or T cells enriched from blood (not recorded which). The receptors stem from a woman in her 30s who had recovered from COVID-19.

The chain links TRBV5-4 to TRBJ2-6; TRBD2 matches at 11 bases. The V gene's germline CDR1 is SGHNT and CDR2 YYREEE (reference sequence). There are 18 residues in the CDR3. Germline trimming cut 4 bases from V and 0 bases from J; bases unmatched to any gene: 6. The CDR3 reads CASSASGGYFSGANVLTF. The CDR3 nucleotides are TGTGCCAGCAGCGCTAGCGGGGGGTACTTCTCTGGGGCCAACGTCCTGACTTTC.

The CDR3 DNA reads TGTGCCAGCAGCCATCTTACTAGGGCAAAAGAGACCCAGTACTTC. As protein: CASSHLTRAKETQYF. J is TRBJ2-5 and V is TRBV3-1 (or the pseudogene TRBV3-2); tentative D call: TRBD2 (5 bases). Deletions cut 3 bases from V and 3 bases from J, with 14 bases between. Germline-derived CDR1 and CDR2 are LGHDT and YNNKEL (reference sequence). This CDR3 contains 15 residues.

Only one count was recorded for this clone. The chain combines TRBV6-5 with TRBJ2-1; 8 positions agree with TRBD1. Germline lookup yields CDR1 MNHEY and CDR2 SVGAGI. V was pared by 5 bases and J by 7 bases, with 10 bases of the junction left unmatched. The CDR3 covers 15 residues. The CDR3 nucleotides are TGTGCCAGCAGTCTACAGGGGGGAACGATAAATGAGCAGTTCTTC. Amino acids: CASSLQGGTINEQFF.

This chain connects TRBV19 to TRBJ1-1, with a tentative D call TRBD1 (5 bases). V was shortened by 3 bases and J by 3 bases, with 14 bases between the two germline ends. CDR3 length equals 15 residues. Per the germline V gene, CDR1 is LNHDA and CDR2 is SQIVND (reference sequence). CDR3 nucleotide sequence: TGTGCCAGTAGTATTCAGACCAGGGTGTACACTGAAGCTTTCTTT. Translating gives CASSIQTRVYTEAFF.

The rearrangement joins TRBV5-6 to TRBJ1-6; possible D gene TRBD1, 5 bases. Trimming took off 3 bases at V and 9 bases at J, with 16 bases between the two ends. This CDR3 comprises 15 residues. Germline CDR1 SGHDT, CDR2 YYEEEE. This chain's CDR3 is CASSSSTGFGSPLHF. CDR3 DNA: TGTGCCAGCAGCTCAAGCACAGGCTTCGGTTCACCCCTCCACTTT.

CDR3 residues: CAWMEGFETQYF. In DNA, the CDR3 is TGTGCCTGGATGGAGGGTTTCGAGACCCAGTACTTC. The chain employs TRBV30 and TRBJ2-5, with D possibly matching TRBD2 (6 bases). Germline V CDR1 and CDR2: GTSNPN, SVGIG (reference sequence). CDR3 size: 12 residues. Trimming stripped 4 bases from V and 5 bases from J, with 11 bases between.

The chain combines TRBV5-4 with TRBJ2-2, with TRBD1 identical over 9 bases. The junction had 4 bases not matched to a gene; V was cut back by 1 base and J by 6 bases. The CDR3 has 15 amino acids. Germline lookup yields CDR1 SGHNT and CDR2 YYREEE (reference sequence). This chain's CDR3 is CASSLIGTGPGELFF. The DNA for the CDR3 is TGTGCCAGCAGCTTGATAGGGACAGGGCCCGGGGAGCTGTTTTTT.

This chain joins TRBV9 and TRBJ2-3, with D perhaps matching TRBD1 (6 bases). Germline CDR1 is SGDLS and CDR2 is YYNGEE. CDR3 length: 14 residues. V gave up 4 bases and J gave up 2 bases, with 11 bases separating them. CDR3 region: CASSLDRPTDTQYF. The CDR3 DNA sequence: TGTGCCAGCAGCCTGGACAGACCCACAGATACGCAGTATTTT.

The rearrangement links TRBV7-2 to TRBJ1-2; D may be TRBD1 (6 bases). CDR3 length equals 15 residues. The V and J ends lost 2 bases and 6 bases respectively, with 16 bases between them. Germline CDR1 and CDR2: SGHTA and FQGNSA. The CDR3 DNA is TGTGCCAGCAGCTTAAGGGTGGGGCAGGGGCATGGCTACACCTTC. Its translation: CASSLRVGQGHGYTF.